This T cell receptor (beta chain) was identified during a study of OX40 agonist ivuxolimab in advanced cancers. About the research overall: Patients received ivuxolimab, an agonistic anti-OX40 (CD134) antibody.

TCRdb's table, derived via immunoSEQ multiplex PCR, lists solely in-frame clones and lacks some. Among around 72,000 clones listed, 70% to 90% were seen once. The material sequenced was CD4+ or CD8+ T cells sorted from blood, taken in a trial of the OX40 agonist ivuxolimab. This receptor was identified in an adult with an advanced solid tumor such as melanoma, head and neck, liver or kidney cancer.

The chain's CDR3 is CASSLAPNSAGGQYF. CDR3 coding DNA: TGCGCCAGCAGCTTGGCCCCGAACAGCGCCGGAGGGCAGTACTTC. This chain links TRBV5-1 with TRBJ2-7; TRBD2 might be the D (5 bases). The CDR3 totals 15 residues. Trimming took off 0 bases at V and 9 bases at J, with 19 bases between the two ends. Germline V CDR1 and CDR2: SGHRS, YFSETQ.